Given below is one TCR beta chain in context. Its antigen is undetermined. Related graft donors supplied nonmyeloablative bone marrow transplants, and mixed chimerism was transient. Thawed PBMCs were FACS-sorted into unstimulated CD4+CD25+CD127- regulatory T cells, CD4+CD25- non-regulatory cells, CD4 and CD8 cells. The germline gives CDR1 LGHNA, CDR2 YNFKEQ. The V gene lost 3 bases and the J gene lost 1 base, with 12 bases spanning the gap. The CDR3 totals 15 residues. The repertoire was sequenced with immunoSEQ multiplex PCR; TCRdb's copy has only in-frame clones and lacks some. Of 100,000 or so clones in the sample, 93% are singletons; the top ten hold 1.6%. This sample is drawn from a study of Tregs in tolerant kidney transplant recipients. General study points: Changing PCR primers prevented nucleotide comparison between some patients' samples. Validation in larger populations is needed because few patients were studied.

The sequences come from CD4+ T cells from blood (PBMCs), collected 12 months after the transplant. The chain couples TRBV4-2 to TRBJ1-1, with D perhaps matching TRBD1 (5 bases). This TCR was sampled from a human patient who received a combined kidney and bone marrow transplant. The graft donor may have contributed some T cells. The chain's CDR3 is CASSHWGLKNTEAFF. The DNA of the CDR3 is TGTGCCAGCAGCCACTGGGGACTGAAGAACACTGAAGCTTTCTTT.